These 20 T cell receptor beta chains were all obtained from the same sample, sequenced in a study of regulatory T cells in long-lasting Graves disease. Indicated time point: newly diagnosed GD, antithyroid drugs for less than 3 months. PBMC-derived RNA was used for the TCR library. Relying on iRepertoire HTBI primers and Arm-PCR of CDR3 regions, the team built TCR beta libraries. TCRdb passed the multiplex PCR reads through MiXCR, listing each CDR3 protein once. The table has 350,000 to 500,000 distinct CDR3 sequences, roughly 15% seen once; the top ten hold under 20%. This sample also belongs to another study, concerning T cells in Graves' hyperthyroidism and ophthalmopathy.

The material was peripheral blood mononuclear cells (PBMCs), obtained at new diagnosis, from a patient treated with antithyroid drugs. The receptors here all came from a woman aged 50 to 60 with Graves disease.

The chain couples TRBV30 to TRBJ2-1; 9 bases align to TRBD1. Germline-derived CDR1 and CDR2 are GTSNPN and SVGIG (reference sequence). The CDR3 has 14 residues. With V trimmed by 7 bases and J by 1 base, 5 bases remained unmatched. The DNA of the CDR3 is TGTGCCTTCTCCGGACAGGGGTCCTACAATGAGCAGTTCTTC. As protein: CAFSGQGSYNEQFF.

This clonotype was detected a few times. The chain combines TRBV4-1 with TRBJ2-6, with D tentatively TRBD1 or TRBD2 (5 bases each). Germline CDR1 MGHRA, CDR2 YSYEKL. Trimming took off 1 base at V and 0 bases at J, with 10 bases between the two ends. This CDR3 has 17 amino acids. As DNA, the CDR3 is TGCGCCAGCAGCCAAGCCCCTGGGGGCTCTGGGGCCAACGTCCTGACTTTC. It specifies CASSQAPGGSGANVLTF.

This clonotype was detected ten times or more. This sequence joins TRBV20-1 and TRBJ2-5, with D possibly matching TRBD2 (6 bases). CDR3 size: 18 residues. The germline V gene encodes CDR1 DFQATT and CDR2 SNEGSKA (reference sequence). Trimming removed 6 bases from V and 1 base from J, with 27 bases in between. CDR3 region: CSAIDPRAAGSIQETQYF. Written as DNA, the CDR3 is TGCAGTGCGATAGACCCCAGGGCGGCGGGAAGCATCCAAGAGACCCAGTACTTC.

The chain employs TRBV20-1 and TRBJ2-1; D may be TRBD1 (6 bases). Trimming took off 0 bases at V and 5 bases at J, with 14 bases between the two ends. The CDR3 totals 15 residues. Germline V gene lookup returns CDR1 DFQATT and CDR2 SNEGSKA (reference sequence). In DNA, the CDR3 is TGCAGTGCTAGAGATTGGCAGGGGCTCGACAATGAGCAGTTCTTC. It codes for CSARDWQGLDNEQFF.

This clonotype was picked up a small number of times. The chain employs TRBV19 and TRBJ2-5, with TRBD2 as a possible D gene (6 bases). The CDR3 consists of 14 residues. CDR1 is LNHDA and CDR2 is SQIVND in the germline V gene (reference sequence). Trimming removed 3 bases from V and 5 bases from J, with 13 bases in between. This chain's CDR3 is CASSIYREYETQYF. The CDR3 nucleotides read TGTGCCAGTAGTATCTATCGGGAGTATGAGACCCAGTACTTC.

The chain uses TRBV29-1 and TRBJ1-2, with 9 bases matching TRBD1. Germline CDR1 is SQVTM and CDR2 is ANQGSEA. The ends lost 3 bases at V and 9 bases at J; junction bases unmatched: 11. The CDR3 covers 14 residues. The CDR3 DNA reads as TGCAGCGTTGAGGGTACAGGGGGCTTACAAAGCTACACCTTC. Translation gives CSVEGTGGLQSYTF. Full variable domain (outside the CDR3, taken from reference TRBV29-1 and TRBJ1-2): SAVISQKPSRDICQRGTSLTIQCQVDSQVTMMFWYRQQPGQSLTLIATANQGSEATYESGFVIDKFPISRPNLTFSTLTVSNMSPEDSSIYLCSVEGTGGLQSYTFGSGTRLTVV.

This clonotype was recorded many times. The chain carries TRBV7-9 and TRBJ2-3; the D gene could be TRBD1 or TRBD2 (5 bases each). Looked up from germline, CDR1 is SEHNR and CDR2 is FQNEAQ (reference sequence). Trimming stripped 5 bases from V and 2 bases from J, with 14 bases between. The CDR3 contains 15 residues. The CDR3 DNA reads as TGTGCCAGCAGCGCCCGGGAAGGGGCCACAGATACGCAGTATTTT. Amino acid sequence: CASSAREGATDTQYF.

The chain combines TRBV28 with TRBJ2-2, with D unclear. The ends were cut back, 4 bases at V and 5 bases at J, with 11 bases in the middle. Germline loops: CDR1 MDHEN, CDR2 SYDVKM. The CDR3 runs 14 residues. As DNA, the CDR3 is TGTGCCAGCAGTTGGCCAGTTGATACCGGGGAGCTGTTTTTT. Residues: CASSWPVDTGELFF.

This clonotype was counted only a few times. The chain couples TRBV5-1 to TRBJ2-2; 14 bases line up with TRBD2. The CDR3 is 17 residues long. Germline values: CDR1 SGHRS, CDR2 YFSETQ. With 4 bases clipped from V and 2 bases from J, the junction kept 4 bases outside the gene matches. Here the CDR3 DNA reads TGCGCCAGCAGCACCGGACTAGCGGGGGGTAACACCGGGGAGCTGTTTTTT. Protein sequence: CASSTGLAGGNTGELFF. Drawing the rest from reference TRBV5-1 and TRBJ2-2, the complete variable domain is KAGVTQTPRYLIKTRGQQVTLSCSPISGHRSVSWYQQTPGQGLQFLFEYFSETQRNKGNFPGRFSGRQFSNSRSEMNVSTLELGDSALYLCASSTGLAGGNTGELFFGEGSRLTVL.

This clonotype was seen more than once but under ten times. The J gene is TRBJ1-3, the V gene TRBV7-2; a weak D match, TRBD1 (5 bases). The CDR3 has 17 amino acids. Between the trimmed V and J ends, which lost 1 base and 0 bases, there was a span of 13 bases. In germline, CDR1 is SGHTA, CDR2 FQGNSA. In DNA, the CDR3 is TGTGCCAGCAGCTTAGTCGTAGGGGTTTACTCTGGAAACACCATATATTTT. It yields the protein CASSLVVGVYSGNTIYF.

This clonotype appeared many times. The CDR3 region has the DNA TGTGCCAGCAAAGCACAGGTCGTCCAAGAGACCCAGTACTTC. Residues: CASKAQVVQETQYF. The gene calls are TRBV12-3 or TRBV12-4 and TRBJ2-5; a possible D gene is TRBD1 (5 bases). Trimming cost V 7 bases and J 1 base, with 13 bases left between them. The CDR3 spans 14 residues.

This clonotype was detected ten times or more. This chain links TRBV10-3 with TRBJ1-5; D might be TRBD1 (6 bases). Germline loops: CDR1 ENHRY, CDR2 SYGVKD. This CDR3 has 18 amino acids. The germline V and J ends were trimmed by 2 bases and 2 bases, with 19 bases remaining between them. CDR3 nucleotides: TGTGCCATCAGTGAGGTGGCGGGGGGCGGGGGAGGCAATCAGCCCCAGCATTTT. Translating it yields CAISEVAGGGGGNQPQHF.

The rearrangement links TRBV10-2 to TRBJ2-6; 11 bases map to TRBD1. Losses at the gene ends were 2 bases for V and 2 bases for J; bases not matched to a gene: 5. Germline CDR1 and CDR2: WSHSY and SAAADI. The CDR3 contains 18 residues. DNA for the CDR3: TGCGCCAGCAGTGAGGAGGGACAGGGGGGTGCTGGGGCCAACGTCCTGACTTTC. This sequence encodes CASSEEGQGGAGANVLTF.

The CDR3 loop is CASSPRPLAGNIQYF. CDR3 bases: TGTGCCAGCAGCCCCCGTCCTCTAGCGGGAAACATTCAGTACTTC. The chain is built from TRBV3-1 and TRBJ2-4, with 8 bases matching TRBD2. The trim removed 4 bases at V and 6 bases at J, leaving 8 bases unmatched. CDR3 size: 15 residues. CDR1 is LGHDT, CDR2 YNNKEL, per germline (reference sequence).

The chain carries TRBV7-3 and TRBJ2-1, with 8 bases that match TRBD1. Per germline, CDR1 SGHTA and CDR2 FQGTGA. This CDR3 region has 15 residues. J lost 0 bases, V lost 5 bases, and 3 bases had no gene match. The CDR3 region is CASSTTGGSYNEQFF. CDR3 sequence (DNA): TGTGCCAGCAGCACAACAGGGGGCTCCTACAATGAGCAGTTCTTC.

This chain joins TRBV20-1 and TRBJ2-5; D possibly corresponds to TRBD2 (7 bases). Trimming pared 0 bases from V and 2 bases from J, leaving 19 bases between. This CDR3 contains 17 residues. Germline CDR1 DFQATT, CDR2 SNEGSKA (reference sequence). The CDR3 DNA sequence: TGCAGTGCTAGAGATCGACGGGGGGCTAGGTCTCAAGAGACCCAGTACTTC. Its protein product is CSARDRRGARSQETQYF.

This clonotype has a handful of counts. The CDR3 sequence: CASSLTPPVRESYNEQFF. As DNA, the CDR3 is TGTGCCAGCAGCTTAACGCCCCCGGTAAGGGAATCCTACAATGAGCAGTTCTTC. The V call is TRBV7-3, the J call TRBJ2-1; no clear D. V was pared by 0 bases and J by 1 base, with 16 bases between. The CDR3 totals 18 residues. Germline lookup yields CDR1 SGHTA and CDR2 FQGTGA.

Comments on this clonotype: Given a much more abundant clone one base away, this may be a read error. DNA of the CDR3: TGTGCCTGGAGTAACCCCCTGACTCCGATCACTGAAGCTCTCTTT. Protein product: CAWSNPLTPITEALF. J is TRBJ1-1 and V is TRBV30; D remains unclear. Germline V CDR1 and CDR2: GTSNPN, SVGIG (reference sequence). This CDR3 is built from 15 residues.

This clonotype was seen ten or more times. The chain recombines TRBV11-2 with TRBJ2-2, with 10 bases fitting TRBD2. The CDR3 spans 18 residues. Germline V gives CDR1 SGHAT, CDR2 FQNNGV. With 5 bases clipped from V and 4 bases from J, the junction kept 13 bases outside the gene matches. The CDR3 spells CASSNPGAGGPGTGELFF. CDR3 DNA: TGTGCCAGCAGCAACCCTGGAGCGGGAGGGCCCGGCACCGGGGAGCTGTTTTTT.

The chain couples TRBV5-1 to TRBJ2-1; 7 nucleotides line up with TRBD2. Per the germline V gene, CDR1 is SGHRS and CDR2 is YFSETQ. The CDR3 runs 17 residues. After removal of 0 bases from V and 0 bases from J, the junction contained 6 bases not matched to a gene. Here the CDR3 reads CASSLGLAEYSYNEQFF. The CDR3 DNA reads as TGCGCCAGCAGCTTGGGACTAGCTGAATACTCCTACAATGAGCAGTTCTTC.